The 20 T cell receptor beta chains listed next were all sequenced from one sample in a study of beta chain features in type 1 diabetes. Reverse transcription of all isolated RNA meant that expressed TCRB transcripts were sequenced. Produced via immunoSEQ multiplex PCR; TCRdb's table is partial and in-frame only. The table records some 270,000 clones, approximately 10% of them present only once. These receptors have no identified antigens. Study findings and constraints: Within each of all four CD4+ subsets, Type 1 diabetes patients had TCRB CDR3s that were moderately but significantly shorter.

The sequenced sample consisted of naive CD4+ T cells from blood. These receptors originate from a young man with type 1 diabetes.

The chain carries TRBV4-2 and TRBJ2-7; 7 positions agree with TRBD2. The ends lost 3 bases at V and 0 bases at J; junction bases unmatched: 2. The CDR3 is 14 amino acids. The V gene's germline CDR1 is LGHNA and CDR2 YNFKEQ. This CDR3 is CASSQGGDSYEQYF. Here the CDR3 DNA reads TGTGCCAGCAGCCAGGGGGGGGACTCCTACGAGCAGTACTTC.

In this sample, this clone turned up a few times. The chain employs TRBV7-2 and TRBJ1-1, with unresolved D. Germline assignment: CDR1 SGHTA and CDR2 FQGNSA. V lost 2 bases, J lost 5 bases, and 9 bases lay in between. The CDR3 loop spans 13 amino acids. This CDR3 reads CASSLYISTEAFF. The CDR3 region has the DNA TGTGCCAGCAGCTTATACATTTCAACTGAAGCTTTCTTT.

The chain employs TRBV19 and TRBJ2-1; 7 bases agree with TRBD1. Germline V gives CDR1 LNHDA, CDR2 SQIVND (reference sequence). The CDR3 length is 13 residues. J gave up 11 bases and V 0 bases, and 4 bases lay outside the gene matches. DNA of the CDR3: TGTGCCAGTAGTATAGAACAGGGGTACCAGCAGTTCTTC. Its protein product is CASSIEQGYQQFF.

This chain links TRBV7-9 with TRBJ2-7, with a possible D match to TRBD2 (6 bases). The CDR3 extends over 12 amino acids. Germline V gene lookup returns CDR1 SEHNR and CDR2 FQNEAQ (reference sequence). The ends were cut back, 5 bases at V and 5 bases at J, with 10 bases in the middle. The DNA for the CDR3 is TGTGCCAGCAGCAAGACTAGGGACGAGCAGTACTTC. Its translation is CASSKTRDEQYF.

The chain employs TRBV25-1 and TRBJ1-6; D unresolved. This CDR3 has 13 residues. CDR1 and CDR2 from the germline V gene are MGHDK and SYGVNS. V lost 3 bases to trimming and J lost 8 bases, with 8 bases between them. The CDR3 sequence: CASSDSWYSPLHF. CDR3 nucleotide sequence: TGTGCCAGCAGTGACAGTTGGTATTCACCCCTCCACTTT.

This clone occurred a few times. The V gene is TRBV14, the J gene TRBJ1-2; D is uncertain. Germline V gene lookup returns CDR1 SGHDN and CDR2 FVKESK. The germline V and J ends were trimmed by 8 bases and 2 bases, with 12 bases remaining between them. The CDR3 length is 13 residues. Written as DNA, the CDR3 is TGTGCCAGCGCTCTCCCCGCGAACTATGGCTACACCTTC. It yields the protein CASALPANYGYTF.

A few counts support this clone. This chain uses TRBV6-8 with TRBJ2-7, with unresolved D. Trimming shortened V by 2 bases and J by 3 bases, and 5 bases separated the two germline ends. Germline V gene lookup returns CDR1 MNHGY and CDR2 SAAAGT. This CDR3 contains 12 residues. This CDR3 reads CASSYPYYEQYF. The CDR3 nucleotides are TGTGCCAGCAGTTACCCGTACTACGAGCAGTACTTC.

This clone was seen a few times. J is TRBJ2-1 and V is TRBV5-1, with D maybe TRBD2 (6 bases). The ends were cut back, 9 bases at V and 0 bases at J, with 13 bases in the middle. The CDR3 has 14 residues. The germline V gene encodes CDR1 SGHRS and CDR2 YFSETQ. The CDR3 sequence: CATRGGDSYNEQFF. CDR3 nucleotides: TGCGCCACCCGAGGAGGGGACTCCTACAATGAGCAGTTCTTC. Full variable domain (remainder filled in from reference TRBV5-1 and TRBJ2-1): KAGVTQTPRYLIKTRGQQVTLSCSPISGHRSVSWYQQTPGQGLQFLFEYFSETQRNKGNFPGRFSGRQFSNSRSEMNVSTLELGDSALYLCATRGGDSYNEQFFGPGTRLTVL.

This chain links TRBV5-5 with TRBJ2-3, with 7 bases aligning to TRBD1. The CDR3 loop spans 14 amino acids. V shed 4 bases and J 2 bases; nucleotides not matched to a gene: 4. Germline V gives CDR1 SGHKS, CDR2 YYEKEE (reference sequence). The CDR3 bases are TGTGCCAGCAGCAACAGGGGCGTCACAGATACGCAGTATTTT. Protein: CASSNRGVTDTQYF.

The sample holds a few counts of this clone. The rearrangement links TRBV30 to TRBJ1-3, with D tentatively TRBD1 (6 bases). This CDR3 is 16 amino acids long. Trimming stripped 2 bases from V and 0 bases from J, with 14 bases between. Per the germline V gene, CDR1 is GTSNPN and CDR2 is SVGIG (reference sequence). The CDR3 reads CAWSLPGHRSGNTIYF. The CDR3 bases are TGTGCCTGGAGTTTACCGGGACACCGCTCTGGAAACACCATATATTTT. The variable domain in full, with the rest retrieved from reference TRBV30 and TRBJ1-3, is SQTIHQWPATLVQPVGSPLSLECTVEGTSNPNLYWYRQAAGRGLQLLFYSVGIGQISSEVPQNLSASRPQDRQFILSSKKLLLSDSGFYLCAWSLPGHRSGNTIYFGEGSWLTVV.

The V call is TRBV28, the J call TRBJ2-6, with TRBD1 as a possible D gene (5 bases). V was pared by 3 bases and J by 14 bases, with 14 bases between. Germline CDR1 reads MDHEN; CDR2 reads SYDVKM. The CDR3 totals 13 residues. This chain's CDR3 is CASSLDIPNLLTF. The CDR3 DNA is TGTGCCAGCAGTTTGGACATACCGAATCTCCTGACTTTC.

The chain is built from TRBV7-9 and TRBJ1-4, with TRBD1 matching 8 bases. Trimming removed 5 bases from V and 8 bases from J; junction bases left unmatched: 10. This CDR3 contains 15 residues. CDR1 and CDR2 from the germline V gene are SEHNR and FQNEAQ (reference sequence). The CDR3 nucleotides are TGTGCCAGCAGCCAACTCGGACAGGGAGGGGAAAAACTGTTTTTT. It yields the protein CASSQLGQGGEKLFF.

The chain uses TRBV2 and TRBJ1-5; D gene unclear. This CDR3 has 13 amino acids. The germline CDR1 and CDR2 sequences are SNHLY and FYNNEI. Trimming pared 8 bases from V and 0 bases from J, leaving 8 bases between. Written as DNA, the CDR3 is TGTGCCAGCCACCGGGATAGCAATCAGCCCCAGCATTTT. Its protein product is CASHRDSNQPQHF.

This clone turned up a few times. This rearrangement joins TRBV7-2 to TRBJ2-5; 9 bases are a match to TRBD1. Looked up from germline, CDR1 is SGHTA and CDR2 is FQGNSA. CDR3 length: 15 residues. Germline trimming cut 2 bases from V and 5 bases from J; bases unmatched to any gene: 6. As DNA, the CDR3 is TGTGCCAGCAGCTTAACAGGGGGCGCGGGGGAGACCCAGTACTTC. Protein product: CASSLTGGAGETQYF. Drawing the rest from reference TRBV7-2 and TRBJ2-5, the complete variable domain is GAGVSQSPSNKVTEKGKDVELRCDPISGHTALYWYRQSLGQGLEFLIYFQGNSAPDKSGLPSDRFSAERTGGSVSTLTIQRTQQEDSAVYLCASSLTGGAGETQYFGPGTRLLVL.

The rearrangement links TRBV7-9 to TRBJ1-1; 9 positions match TRBD1. The CDR3 is made up of 15 amino acids. Germline CDR1 SEHNR, CDR2 FQNEAQ (reference sequence). J gave up 2 bases and V 4 bases, and 5 bases lay outside the gene matches. This chain's CDR3 is CASSSGTGPNTEAFF. In DNA, the CDR3 is TGTGCCAGCAGCTCCGGGACAGGGCCAAACACTGAAGCTTTCTTT.

This clone was observed a few times. The chain uses TRBV2 and TRBJ2-5, with D possibly matching TRBD2 (6 bases). The ends were cut back, 7 bases at V and 1 base at J, with 10 bases in the middle. CDR1 and CDR2 from the germline V gene are SNHLY and FYNNEI. The CDR3 length is 13 residues. The chain's CDR3 is CASKKGGQETQYF. The DNA for the CDR3 is TGTGCCAGCAAGAAGGGAGGCCAAGAGACCCAGTACTTC.

The J gene is TRBJ1-1, the V gene TRBV21-1; the DNA was not used to check the table's D call, TRBD1. TRBV21-1 is described as a pseudogene. The CDR3 has 14 residues. CDR3 residues: CASSKVDSCTEAFF. The CDR3 coding sequence is TGTGCCAGCAGCAAAGTAGACAGTTGCACTGAAGCTTTCTTT.

The chain recombines TRBV7-9 with TRBJ1-2; D remains unclear. This CDR3 is built from 14 residues. In germline, CDR1 is SEHNR, CDR2 FQNEAQ (reference sequence). The germline V and J ends were trimmed by 5 bases and 6 bases, with 16 bases remaining between them. In DNA, the CDR3 is TGTGCCAGCAGCCTATCCGGAGCAAGTCATGGCTACACCTTC. This codes for CASSLSGASHGYTF.

This clone turned up a few times. The chain carries TRBV18 and TRBJ2-3; possible D gene TRBD1, 5 bases. Per germline, CDR1 KGHSH and CDR2 LQKENI. V was trimmed by 0 bases and J by 4 bases, leaving 11 bases between them. There are 15 residues in the CDR3. The CDR3, as DNA: TGTGCCAGCTCACCACCGGTAACAGGATCAGATACGCAGTATTTT. It translates to CASSPPVTGSDTQYF. Combining the CDR3 with reference TRBV18 and TRBJ2-3 gives the whole variable domain NAGVMQNPRHLVRRRGQEARLRCSPMKGHSHVYWYRQLPEEGLKFMVYLQKENIIDESGMPKERFSAEFPKEGPSILRIQQVVRGDSAAYFCASSPPVTGSDTQYFGPGTRLTVL.

This clone has more than one count but fewer than ten. Other DNA sequences in the same sample also yield this CDR3. The chain employs TRBV5-1 and TRBJ1-2, with 8 nucleotides matching TRBD1. The CDR3 spans 13 residues. V lost 2 bases, J lost 3 bases, and 0 bases stayed unmatched. Germline V gene data show CDR1 as SGHRS and CDR2 as YFSETQ. The CDR3: CASSLQGDYGYTF. The CDR3 DNA follows: TGCGCCAGCAGCTTACAGGGGGACTATGGCTACACCTTC.